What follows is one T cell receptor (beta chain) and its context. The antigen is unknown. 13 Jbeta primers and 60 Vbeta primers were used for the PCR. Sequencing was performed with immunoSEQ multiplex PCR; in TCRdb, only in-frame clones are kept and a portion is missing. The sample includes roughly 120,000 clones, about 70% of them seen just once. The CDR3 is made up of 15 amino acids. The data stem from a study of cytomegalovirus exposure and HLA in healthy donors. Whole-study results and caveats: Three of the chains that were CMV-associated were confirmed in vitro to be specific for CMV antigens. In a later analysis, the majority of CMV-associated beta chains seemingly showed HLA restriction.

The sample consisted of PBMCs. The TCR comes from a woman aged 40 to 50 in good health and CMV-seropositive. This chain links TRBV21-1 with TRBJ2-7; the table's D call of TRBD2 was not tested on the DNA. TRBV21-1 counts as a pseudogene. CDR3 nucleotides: TGTGCCAGCAGCAGTCCCTCGTCGGGGTACCACGAGCAGTACTTC. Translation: CASSSPSSGYHEQYF.